Described below is a single T cell receptor (beta chain) sequence and its context. The data stem from a study of cytomegalovirus exposure and HLA in healthy donors. Use of 60 Vbeta and 13 Jbeta primers characterized the PCR. This table comes from immunoSEQ multiplex PCR, and its TCRdb copy is limited to in-frame clones, with some not included. The table records some 170,000 clones, roughly 82% of them present only once. This sequence originates from a man aged 45 to 65 in good health and CMV-seropositive. Sequenced material: PBMCs.

CDR3 sequence reads: CAIRRDTAGQPQHF. The CDR3 coding sequence is TGTGCCATCAGACGGGACACCGCGGGCCAGCCCCAGCATTTT. The chain recombines TRBV10-3 with TRBJ1-5, with D maybe TRBD1 (6 bases). Deletions cut 6 bases from V and 7 bases from J, with 16 bases between. The CDR3 is 14 amino acids. Per the germline V gene, CDR1 is ENHRY and CDR2 is SYGVKD.